This T cell receptor beta chain originates from a study of early T cells in non-severe SARS-CoV-2 infection. Unmatched junction bases numbered 13, after V lost 6 bases and J lost 4 bases. This CDR3 is 16 amino acids long. Germline values: CDR1 MNHEY, CDR2 SVGAGI. TCRdb recomputed calls from the 5' RACE reads with MiXCR, one row per CDR3 protein. This table holds some 49,000 distinct CDR3 sequences, about an eighth found once. The receptor comes from an adult who was a healthcare worker with PCR-confirmed SARS-CoV-2 infection or an uninfected control (not recorded which). This chain links TRBV6-5 with TRBJ2-3; 7 nucleotides match TRBD2. Sequences were obtained from whole blood. CDR3 sequence reads: CASSTGLGRVADTQYF. In DNA, the CDR3 is TGTGCCAGCAGCACTGGACTAGGTCGCGTTGCAGATACGCAGTATTTT.